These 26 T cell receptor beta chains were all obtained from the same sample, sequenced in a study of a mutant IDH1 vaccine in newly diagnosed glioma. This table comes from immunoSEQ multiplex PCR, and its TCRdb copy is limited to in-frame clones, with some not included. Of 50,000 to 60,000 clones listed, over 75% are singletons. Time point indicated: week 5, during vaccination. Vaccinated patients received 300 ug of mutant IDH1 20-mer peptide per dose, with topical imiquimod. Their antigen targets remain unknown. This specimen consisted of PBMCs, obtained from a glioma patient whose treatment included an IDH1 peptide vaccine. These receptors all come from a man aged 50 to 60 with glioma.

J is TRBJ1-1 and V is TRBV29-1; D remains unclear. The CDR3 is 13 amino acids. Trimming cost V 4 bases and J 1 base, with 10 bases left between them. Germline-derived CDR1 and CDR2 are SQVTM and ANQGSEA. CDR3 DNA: TGCAGCGTTGCCGGCCCGAGGAACACTGAAGCTTTCTTT. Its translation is CSVAGPRNTEAFF. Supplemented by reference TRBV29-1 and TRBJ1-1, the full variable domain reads SAVISQKPSRDICQRGTSLTIQCQVDSQVTMMFWYRQQPGQSLTLIATANQGSEATYESGFVIDKFPISRPNLTFSTLTVSNMSPEDSSIYLCSVAGPRNTEAFFGQGTRLTVV.

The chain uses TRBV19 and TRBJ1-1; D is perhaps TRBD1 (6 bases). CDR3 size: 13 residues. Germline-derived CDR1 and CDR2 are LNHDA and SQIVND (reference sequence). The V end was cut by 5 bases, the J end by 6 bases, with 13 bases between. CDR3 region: CASSSSGGSEAFF. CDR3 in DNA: TGTGCCAGTAGTTCTTCGGGGGGCTCTGAAGCTTTCTTT.

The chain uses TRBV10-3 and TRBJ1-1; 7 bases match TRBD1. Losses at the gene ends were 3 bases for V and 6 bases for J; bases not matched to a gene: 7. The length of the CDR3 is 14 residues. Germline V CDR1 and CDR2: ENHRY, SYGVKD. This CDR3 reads CAISDPGQYSEAFF. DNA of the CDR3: TGTGCCATCAGTGACCCGGGACAGTATTCTGAAGCTTTCTTT.

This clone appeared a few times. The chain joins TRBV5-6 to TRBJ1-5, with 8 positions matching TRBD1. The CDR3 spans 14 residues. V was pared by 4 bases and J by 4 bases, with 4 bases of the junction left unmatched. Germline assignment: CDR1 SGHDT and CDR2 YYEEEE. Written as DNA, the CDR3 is TGTGCCAGCAGCCGTCGACAGGGGAATCAGCCCCAGCATTTT. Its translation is CASSRRQGNQPQHF.

In nucleotides, the CDR3 is TGTGCCAGCAGTGAAGGGAGGGGGGACAGGGGAGCTTTCTTT. Translating gives CASSEGRGDRGAFF. The rearrangement links TRBV2 to TRBJ1-1, with TRBD1 matching 10 bases. The CDR3 loop spans 14 amino acids. Germline V gene lookup returns CDR1 SNHLY and CDR2 FYNNEI. With V trimmed by 1 base and J by 10 bases, 6 bases remained unmatched.

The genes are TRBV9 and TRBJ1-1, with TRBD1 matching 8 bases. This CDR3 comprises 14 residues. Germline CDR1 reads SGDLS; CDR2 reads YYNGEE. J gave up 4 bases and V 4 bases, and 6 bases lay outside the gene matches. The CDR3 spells CASSYGQGGTEAFF. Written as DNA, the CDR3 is TGTGCCAGCAGCTATGGACAGGGTGGCACTGAAGCTTTCTTT.

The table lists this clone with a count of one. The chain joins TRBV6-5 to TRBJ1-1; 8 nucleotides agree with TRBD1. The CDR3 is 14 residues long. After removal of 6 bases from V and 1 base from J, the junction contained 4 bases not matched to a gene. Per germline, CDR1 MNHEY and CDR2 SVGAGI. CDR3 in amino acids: CASRAGTGNTEAFF. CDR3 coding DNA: TGTGCCAGCAGGGCCGGGACAGGGAACACTGAAGCTTTCTTT.

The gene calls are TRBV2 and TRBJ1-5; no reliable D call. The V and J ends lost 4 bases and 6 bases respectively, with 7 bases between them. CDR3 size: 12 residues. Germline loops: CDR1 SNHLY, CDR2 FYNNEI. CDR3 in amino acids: CASSVFSQPQHF. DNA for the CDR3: TGTGCCAGCAGTGTGTTTTCTCAGCCCCAGCATTTT.

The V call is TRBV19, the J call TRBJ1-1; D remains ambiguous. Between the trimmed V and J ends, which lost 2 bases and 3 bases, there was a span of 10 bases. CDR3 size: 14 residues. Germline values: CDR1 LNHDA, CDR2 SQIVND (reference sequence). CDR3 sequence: CASSITGSYTEAFF. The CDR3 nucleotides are TGTGCCAGTAGTATAACCGGCAGTTACACTGAAGCTTTCTTT.

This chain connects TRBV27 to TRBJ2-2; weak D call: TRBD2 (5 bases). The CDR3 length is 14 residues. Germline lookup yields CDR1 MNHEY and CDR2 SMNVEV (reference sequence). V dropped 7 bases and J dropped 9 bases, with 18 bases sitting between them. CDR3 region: CASNFRTPLRELFF. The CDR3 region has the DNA TGTGCCAGCAATTTCCGGACTCCCTTACGGGAGCTGTTTTTT.

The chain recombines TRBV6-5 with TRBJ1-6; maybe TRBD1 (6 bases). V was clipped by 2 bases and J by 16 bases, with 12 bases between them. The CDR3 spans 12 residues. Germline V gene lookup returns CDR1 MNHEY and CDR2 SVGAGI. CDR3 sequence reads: CASSYADSGLHF. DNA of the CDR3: TGTGCCAGCAGTTACGCGGACAGTGGTCTCCACTTT.

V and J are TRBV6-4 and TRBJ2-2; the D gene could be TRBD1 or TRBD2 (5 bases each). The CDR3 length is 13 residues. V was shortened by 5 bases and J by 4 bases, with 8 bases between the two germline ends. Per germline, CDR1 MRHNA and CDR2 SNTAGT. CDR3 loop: CASSTGRTGELFF. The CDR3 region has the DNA TGTGCCAGCAGTACGGGGCGCACCGGGGAGCTGTTTTTT.

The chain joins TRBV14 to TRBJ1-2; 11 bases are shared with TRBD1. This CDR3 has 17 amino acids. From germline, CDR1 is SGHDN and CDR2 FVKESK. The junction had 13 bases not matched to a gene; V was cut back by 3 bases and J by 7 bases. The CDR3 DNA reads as TGTGCCAGCAGCCATCTAAGAGGGACAGGGGGAAAAGGTGGCTACACCTTC. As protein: CASSHLRGTGGKGGYTF. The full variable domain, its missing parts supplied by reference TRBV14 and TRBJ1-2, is EAGVTQFPSHSVIEKGQTVTLRCDPISGHDNLYWYRRVMGKEIKFLLHFVKESKQDESGMPNNRFLAERTGGTYSTLKVQPAELEDSGVYFCASSHLRGTGGKGGYTFGSGTRLTVV.

Here the CDR3 DNA reads TGCAGCGTTGTCGGAGACTATGGCTACACCTTC. Its translation is CSVVGDYGYTF. The chain is built from TRBV29-1 and TRBJ1-2; D gene unclear. Per germline, CDR1 SQVTM and CDR2 ANQGSEA. The ends were cut back, 4 bases at V and 3 bases at J, with 6 bases in the middle. The CDR3 is 11 amino acids.

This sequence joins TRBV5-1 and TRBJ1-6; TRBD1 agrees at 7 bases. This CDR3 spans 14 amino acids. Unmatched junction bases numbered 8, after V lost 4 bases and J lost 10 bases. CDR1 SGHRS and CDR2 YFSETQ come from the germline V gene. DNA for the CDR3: TGCGCCAGCAGCCCCGGGACAGCGAGATCACCCCTCCACTTT. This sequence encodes CASSPGTARSPLHF.

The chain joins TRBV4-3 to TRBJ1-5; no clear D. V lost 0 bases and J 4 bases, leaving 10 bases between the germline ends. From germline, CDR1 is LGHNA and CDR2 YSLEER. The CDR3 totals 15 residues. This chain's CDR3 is CASSQDSLGNQPQHF. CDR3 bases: TGCGCCAGCAGCCAAGATAGCCTGGGGAATCAGCCCCAGCATTTT.

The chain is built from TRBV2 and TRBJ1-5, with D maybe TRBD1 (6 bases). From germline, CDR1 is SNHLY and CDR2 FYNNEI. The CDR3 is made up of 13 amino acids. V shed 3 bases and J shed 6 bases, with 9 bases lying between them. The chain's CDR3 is CASSEGHPQPQHF. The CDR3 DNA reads TGTGCCAGCAGTGAGGGACACCCTCAGCCCCAGCATTTT.

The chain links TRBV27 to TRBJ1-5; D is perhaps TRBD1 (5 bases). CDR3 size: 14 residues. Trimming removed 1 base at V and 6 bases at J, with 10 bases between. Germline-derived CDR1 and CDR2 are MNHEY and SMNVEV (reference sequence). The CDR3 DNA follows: TGTGCCAGCAGTTTATGGGGGGGGAGTCAGCCCCAGCATTTT. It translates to CASSLWGGSQPQHF.

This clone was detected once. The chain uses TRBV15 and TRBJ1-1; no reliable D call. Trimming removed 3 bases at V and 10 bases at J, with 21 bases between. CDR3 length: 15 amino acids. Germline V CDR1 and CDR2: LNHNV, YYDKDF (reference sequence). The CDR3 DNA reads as TGTGCCACCAGCAGTATTAATGACGGCGGGGAGGGAGCTTTCTTT. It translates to CATSSINDGGEGAFF.

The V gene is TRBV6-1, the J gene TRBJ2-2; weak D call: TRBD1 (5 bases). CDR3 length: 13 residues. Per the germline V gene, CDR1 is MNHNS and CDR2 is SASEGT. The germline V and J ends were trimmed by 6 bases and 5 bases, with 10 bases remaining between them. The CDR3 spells CASRAGWTGELFF. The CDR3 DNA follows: TGTGCCAGCAGGGCAGGGTGGACCGGGGAGCTGTTTTTT.

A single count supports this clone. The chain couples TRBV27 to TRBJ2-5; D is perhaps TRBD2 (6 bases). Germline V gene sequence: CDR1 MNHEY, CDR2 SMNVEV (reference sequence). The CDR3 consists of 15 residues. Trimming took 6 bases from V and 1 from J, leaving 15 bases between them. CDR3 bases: TGTGCCAGCAGCGTCCCTGGAGGGGCCCAAGAGACCCAGTACTTC. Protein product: CASSVPGGAQETQYF.

CDR3 loop: CASSVDWDGGFYEQYF. In DNA form, the CDR3 reads TGTGCCAGCAGCGTAGATTGGGACGGAGGATTCTACGAGCAGTACTTC. The chain joins TRBV9 to TRBJ2-7; D possibly uses TRBD1 or TRBD2 (5 bases each). Trimming removed 0 bases at V and 3 bases at J, with 16 bases between. There are 16 residues in the CDR3. The germline V gene has CDR1 SGDLS and CDR2 YYNGEE.

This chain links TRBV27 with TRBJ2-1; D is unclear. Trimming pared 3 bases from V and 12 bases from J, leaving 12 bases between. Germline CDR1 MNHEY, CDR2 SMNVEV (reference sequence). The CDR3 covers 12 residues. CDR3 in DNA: TGTGCCAGCAGTTTTGGTAACAGTGGGCAGTTCTTC. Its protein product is CASSFGNSGQFF.

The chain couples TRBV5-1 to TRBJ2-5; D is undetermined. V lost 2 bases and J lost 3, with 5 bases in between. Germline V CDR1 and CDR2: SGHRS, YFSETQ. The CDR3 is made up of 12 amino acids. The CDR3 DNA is TGCGCCAGCAGCTTCTCGGAAGAGACCCAGTACTTC. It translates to CASSFSEETQYF.

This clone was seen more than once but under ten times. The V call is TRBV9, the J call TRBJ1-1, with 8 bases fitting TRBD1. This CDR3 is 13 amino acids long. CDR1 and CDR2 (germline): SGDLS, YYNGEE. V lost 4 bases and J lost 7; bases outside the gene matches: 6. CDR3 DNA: TGTGCCAGCAGCTTCCAGGGGGCGGGTGAAGCTTTCTTT. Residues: CASSFQGAGEAFF. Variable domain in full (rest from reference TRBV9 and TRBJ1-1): DSGVTQTPKHLITATGQRVTLRCSPRSGDLSVYWYQQSLDQGLQFLIQYYNGEERAKGNILERFSAQQFPDLHSELNLSSLELGDSALYFCASSFQGAGEAFFGQGTRLTVV.

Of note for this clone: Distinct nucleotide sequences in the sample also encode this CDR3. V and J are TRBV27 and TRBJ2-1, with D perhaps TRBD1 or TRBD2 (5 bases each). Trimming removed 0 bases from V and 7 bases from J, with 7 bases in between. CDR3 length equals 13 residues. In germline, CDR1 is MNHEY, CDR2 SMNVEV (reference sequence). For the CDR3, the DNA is TGTGCCAGCAGTTTATCATGGGGGAATGAGCAGTTCTTC. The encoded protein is CASSLSWGNEQFF.